Listed below are T cell receptor beta chains from one sample, sequenced in a study of post-analysis software for immune sequencing data. TCRdb ran MiXCR on the PCR reads and lists one entry per CDR3 protein. The table shows fewer than 850,000 distinct CDR3 sequences, with roughly 29% occurring only once. The sequenced sample consisted of blood. The receptors originated from a girl aged 10 to 17 with multiple sclerosis. CDR3s include the opening cysteine and the closing phenylalanine or tryptophan. The order of the fields is clone size, J gene, V gene, D gene, CDR3 protein, CDR3 DNA. A D gene is named only where the DNA matches it firmly. Clone size is shown for a subset of rows, as once, few, many or a class of expanded clone.

size: NA
J: TRBJ2-5
V: TRBV28
D: NA
CDR3: CASSLWGIGQYF
DNA: TGTGCCAGCAGTTTATGGGGCATCGGGCAGTACTTC

size: NA
J: TRBJ1-1
V: TRBV28
D: TRBD1
CDR3: CASSPDRAPMNTEAFF
DNA: TGTGCCAGCAGTCCTGACAGGGCGCCTATGAACACTGAAGCTTTCTTT

size: few
J: TRBJ2-5
V: TRBV10-3
D: NA
CDR3: CAIKAEGETQYF
DNA: TGTGCCATCAAGGCAGAGGGAGAGACCCAGTACTTC

size: NA
J: TRBJ1-5
V: TRBV20-1
D: TRBD1
CDR3: CSATRGPDQPQHF
DNA: TGCAGTGCTACGAGGGGGCCGGATCAGCCCCAGCATTTT

size: few
J: TRBJ1-2
V: TRBV5-1
D: NA
CDR3: CASRDPADGYTF
DNA: TGCGCCAGCAGGGACCCGGCGGATGGCTACACCTTC

size: NA
J: TRBJ2-3
V: TRBV5-1
D: NA
CDR3: CASSIGSLSTDTQYF
DNA: TGCGCCAGCAGCATAGGGTCCCTCAGCACAGATACGCAGTATTTT

size: NA
J: TRBJ1-6
V: TRBV27
D: TRBD1
CDR3: CASSEIRGRTVWWSPLHF
DNA: TGTGCCAGCAGCGAAATCAGGGGGAGGACGGTATGGTGGTCACCCCTCCACTTT

size: NA
J: TRBJ2-3
V: TRBV20-1
D: NA
CDR3: CSAGTGAPSTDTQYF
DNA: TGCAGTGCTGGGACGGGAGCCCCTAGCACAGATACGCAGTATTTT

size: few
J: TRBJ2-1
V: TRBV5-1
D: NA
CDR3: CASSPTGTKIADEQFF
DNA: TGCGCCAGCAGCCCGACCGGGACAAAGATAGCCGATGAGCAGTTCTTC

size: few
J: TRBJ2-7
V: TRBV20-1
D: TRBD2
CDR3: CSARDSNPSGTYEQYF
DNA: TGCAGTGCTAGAGATAGTAACCCTAGCGGGACCTACGAGCAGTACTTC

size: NA
J: TRBJ2-3
V: TRBV18
D: TRBD2
CDR3: CASSPAKTSGRDTQYF
DNA: TGTGCCAGCTCACCCGCGAAGACTAGCGGCAGGGATACGCAGTATTTT

size: few
J: TRBJ1-2
V: TRBV7-9
D: NA
CDR3: CASSPRDSGRPNYGYTF
DNA: TGTGCCAGCAGCCCAAGAGACAGCGGCAGACCTAACTATGGCTACACCTTC

size: few
J: TRBJ1-4
V: TRBV28
D: NA
CDR3: CASSLFEGGAANEKLFF
DNA: TGTGCCAGCAGTTTATTCGAGGGGGGTGCGGCTAATGAAAAACTGTTTTTT

size: few
J: TRBJ1-1
V: TRBV5-1
D: NA
CDR3: CASSLAPKPNTEAFF
DNA: TGCGCCAGCAGCTTGGCCCCCAAACCGAACACTGAGGCTTTCTTT

size: NA
J: TRBJ1-5
V: TRBV11-2
D: NA
CDR3: CASSLGPLKPQHF
DNA: TGTGCCAGCAGCTTAGGTCCCCTCAAGCCCCAGCATTTT

size: NA
J: TRBJ1-2
V: TRBV12-3/TRBV12-4
D: TRBD1
CDR3: CASSSRDREGYGYTF
DNA: TGTGCCAGCAGTTCACGAGACAGGGAGGGCTATGGCTACACCTTC

size: few
J: TRBJ2-1
V: TRBV20-1
D: NA
CDR3: CSAPKAPTASDEQFF
DNA: TGCAGTGCCCCTAAGGCTCCCACTGCCTCGGATGAGCAGTTCTTC

size: few
J: TRBJ2-7
V: TRBV29-1
D: NA
CDR3: CSVEERALGEQYF
DNA: TGCAGCGTTGAAGAACGGGCCTTGGGCGAGCAGTACTTC

size: NA
J: TRBJ1-6
V: TRBV5-1
D: TRBD1
CDR3: CASSLAPGGGPSPLHF
DNA: TGCGCCAGCAGCTTGGCCCCAGGGGGAGGACCTTCACCCCTCCACTTT

size: few
J: TRBJ1-5
V: TRBV4-1
D: NA
CDR3: CASSQGRDAPGSRVGQHF
DNA: TGCGCCAGCAGCCAAGGCCGGGACGCCCCGGGGAGTCGGGTAGGCCAGCATTTT

size: once
J: TRBJ2-1
V: TRBV27
D: NA
CDR3: CASRGGRTAFANEQFF
DNA: TGTGCCAGCAGGGGGGGGAGGACAGCCTTTGCGAATGAGCAGTTCTTC

size: NA
J: TRBJ2-7
V: TRBV7-2
D: TRBD1
CDR3: CASSPYLRTGHYERYF
DNA: TGTGCCAGCAGCCCCTACCTCAGGACAGGACACTACGAGCGGTACTTC

size: NA
J: TRBJ1-5
V: TRBV7-8
D: TRBD1
CDR3: CASSSLGQGALLPQHF
DNA: TGTGCCAGCAGCTCCCTCGGACAGGGGGCGTTGTTGCCCCAGCATTTT

size: once
J: TRBJ2-2
V: TRBV7-2
D: NA
CDR3: CASSPAGSRGTGELFF
DNA: TGTGCCAGCAGCCCGGCGGGGAGTCGAGGCACCGGGGAGCTGTTTTTT

size: NA
J: TRBJ2-1
V: TRBV3-1
D: TRBD1
CDR3: CASSQVFGRGHNEQFF
DNA: TGTGCCAGCAGCCAAGTGTTTGGCAGGGGGCACAATGAGCAGTTCTTC

size: few
J: TRBJ2-1
V: TRBV27
D: TRBD1
CDR3: CASSKLTGLVGEQFF
DNA: TGTGCCAGCAGTAAATTGACAGGGCTGGTCGGTGAGCAGTTCTTC

size: NA
J: TRBJ2-3
V: TRBV20-1
D: TRBD2
CDR3: CSASVPLAERTDTQYF
DNA: TGCAGTGCTAGTGTTCCTCTAGCGGAGCGCACAGATACGCAGTATTTT

size: NA
J: TRBJ2-7
V: TRBV4-3
D: TRBD1
CDR3: CASSHTRDRVYEQYF
DNA: TGCGCCAGCAGCCACACCCGGGACAGGGTGTACGAGCAGTACTTC

size: NA
J: TRBJ1-1
V: TRBV5-1
D: NA
CDR3: CASSPQRAGTEAFF
DNA: TGCGCCAGCAGCCCCCAAAGGGCCGGCACTGAAGCTTTCTTT

size: few
J: TRBJ2-3
V: TRBV27
D: NA
CDR3: CASSAWTAARSAYF
DNA: TGTGCCAGCAGCGCTTGGACAGCGGCGCGGAGTGCGTATTTT

size: many
J: TRBJ1-5
V: TRBV5-8
D: NA
CDR3: CASSLGSGNQPQHF
DNA: TGTGCCAGCAGCTTGGGTTCGGGCAATCAGCCCCAGCATTTT

size: NA
J: TRBJ2-5
V: TRBV11-2
D: NA
CDR3: CASSPDNAGNQETQYF
DNA: TGTGCCAGCAGCCCCGACAATGCCGGGAATCAAGAGACCCAGTACTTC

size: NA
J: TRBJ1-1
V: TRBV7-6
D: NA
CDR3: CASSPQGLGEAFF
DNA: TGTGCCAGCAGCCCCCAGGGGCTGGGTGAAGCTTTCTTT

size: NA
J: TRBJ2-1
V: TRBV7-8
D: TRBD2
CDR3: CASSLLQREGPYNEQFF
DNA: TGTGCCAGCAGCTTGCTCCAAAGGGAGGGGCCTTACAATGAGCAGTTCTTC

size: few
J: TRBJ2-5
V: TRBV20-1
D: NA
CDR3: CSAGGTIGETQYF
DNA: TGCAGTGCAGGAGGGACAATCGGGGAGACCCAGTACTTC

size: NA
J: TRBJ2-5
V: TRBV7-2
D: TRBD2
CDR3: CASSSRGSGETQYF
DNA: TGTGCCAGCAGCTCGCGGGGGTCTGGGGAGACCCAGTACTTC

size: few
J: TRBJ2-4
V: TRBV5-1
D: TRBD1
CDR3: CASSLVGTGKNIQYF
DNA: TGCGCCAGCAGCTTGGTTGGGACAGGAAAAAACATTCAGTACTTC

size: NA
J: TRBJ2-7
V: TRBV12-3/TRBV12-4
D: NA
CDR3: CASSFFGTDEQYF
DNA: TGTGCCAGCAGTTTCTTCGGAACCGACGAGCAGTACTTC

size: NA
J: TRBJ2-7
V: TRBV6-5
D: NA
CDR3: CTSSYSRTVSYEQYF
DNA: TGTACCAGCAGTTACTCGAGGACGGTCTCCTACGAGCAGTACTTC

size: NA
J: TRBJ2-5
V: TRBV20-1
D: NA
CDR3: CSASEGWFQETQYF
DNA: TGCAGTGCTTCAGAGGGCTGGTTCCAAGAGACCCAGTACTTC

size: few
J: TRBJ2-3
V: TRBV20-1
D: NA
CDR3: CSARDLGTYTDTQYF
DNA: TGCAGTGCTAGAGATCTGGGGACCTACACAGATACGCAGTATTTT

size: NA
J: TRBJ2-7
V: TRBV9
D: TRBD2
CDR3: CASSLGGRAFDEQYF
DNA: TGTGCCAGCAGCTTAGGCGGGAGGGCATTCGATGAGCAGTACTTC

size: NA
J: TRBJ1-5
V: TRBV29-1
D: TRBD1
CDR3: CSVASTGTFNQPQHF
DNA: TGCAGCGTTGCCTCGACAGGGACCTTCAATCAGCCCCAGCATTTT

size: NA
J: TRBJ2-5
V: TRBV20-1
D: TRBD1
CDR3: CSARDPQGLYQETQYF
DNA: TGCAGTGCTAGAGATCCACAGGGGCTCTACCAAGAGACCCAGTACTTC

size: NA
J: TRBJ2-7
V: TRBV29-1
D: TRBD2
CDR3: CSVSYLAGVPYEQYF
DNA: TGCAGCGTCTCCTATCTAGCGGGAGTTCCCTACGAGCAGTACTTC

size: NA
J: TRBJ2-5
V: TRBV7-7
D: TRBD2
CDR3: CASSLGAAGGPQETQYF
DNA: TGTGCCAGCAGCTTAGGCGCGGCGGGAGGGCCCCAAGAGACCCAGTACTTC

size: NA
J: TRBJ2-3
V: TRBV5-1
D: NA
CDR3: CASIVGGKSTDTQYF
DNA: TGCGCCAGCATAGTTGGCGGGAAAAGCACAGATACGCAGTATTTT

size: few
J: TRBJ2-1
V: TRBV6-2/TRBV6-3
D: NA
CDR3: CASSGGGAYNEQFF
DNA: TGTGCCAGCAGTGGCGGGGGCGCCTACAATGAGCAGTTCTTC

size: NA
J: TRBJ1-1
V: TRBV6-2/TRBV6-3
D: NA
CDR3: CASSSNWGTEAFF
DNA: TGTGCCAGCAGTTCCAACTGGGGGACTGAAGCTTTCTTT

size: NA
J: TRBJ1-6
V: TRBV10-1
D: NA
CDR3: CASSDTGRRLHF
DNA: TGCGCCAGCAGTGACACTGGACGTCGCCTCCACTTT

size: NA
J: TRBJ2-7
V: TRBV4-3
D: NA
CDR3: CASSQTRSGEQYF
DNA: TGCGCCAGCAGCCAAACCCGGTCGGGGGAGCAGTACTTC

size: NA
J: TRBJ2-4
V: TRBV29-1
D: NA
CDR3: CSVKENVGAKNIQYF
DNA: TGCAGCGTTAAAGAAAACGTGGGGGCCAAAAACATTCAGTACTTC

size: few
J: TRBJ2-3
V: TRBV15
D: TRBD2
CDR3: CATSRDPGEGLWDTQYF
DNA: TGTGCCACCAGCAGAGATCCGGGGGAGGGCCTTTGGGATACGCAGTATTTT

size: NA
J: TRBJ1-1
V: TRBV25-1
D: NA
CDR3: CASSDPAANTEAFF
DNA: TGTGCCAGCAGTGACCCGGCAGCGAACACTGAAGCTTTCTTT

size: NA
J: TRBJ1-1
V: TRBV2
D: NA
CDR3: CASMWGAPEAFF
DNA: TGTGCCAGCATGTGGGGGGCCCCTGAAGCTTTCTTT